The 25 T cell receptor beta chains below all came from one sample that was sequenced in a study of OX40 agonist ivuxolimab in advanced cancers. Clones were read by immunoSEQ multiplex PCR, and TCRdb kept only the in-frame ones, dropping some. The sample consists of over 35,000 clones, approximately 83% of them appearing once. The specimen was CD4+ or CD8+ T cells sorted from blood, collected in a trial of the OX40 agonist ivuxolimab. Receptors originate from an adult with an advanced solid tumor such as melanoma, head and neck, liver or kidney cancer.

J is TRBJ1-1 and V is TRBV9; D is unresolved. Looked up from germline, CDR1 is SGDLS and CDR2 is YYNGEE. V was pared by 0 bases and J by 1 base, with 19 bases between. This CDR3 is 18 amino acids long. The CDR3 spells CASSVEGMYWTENTEAFF. The CDR3 DNA reads TGTGCCAGCAGCGTAGAGGGAATGTACTGGACGGAGAACACTGAAGCTTTCTTT.

This clone was seen more than once but under ten times. This chain connects TRBV6-1 to TRBJ2-7; D is unclear. This CDR3 is 10 amino acids long. The V end was cut by 6 bases, the J end by 6 bases, with 6 bases between. Germline V gene sequence: CDR1 MNHNS, CDR2 SASEGT. As DNA, the CDR3 is TGTGCCAGCAGGACTTTCGAGCAGTACTTC. Encoded protein: CASRTFEQYF.

This chain's CDR3 is CASSWTGTGGNNPNVLTF. The CDR3 DNA follows: TGTGCCAGCAGCTGGACCGGGACAGGGGGAAACAACCCCAACGTCCTGACTTTC. The V call is TRBV5-5, the J call TRBJ2-6, with 11 bases identical to TRBD1. V lost 3 bases, J lost 8 bases, and 13 bases stayed unmatched. CDR1 is SGHKS and CDR2 is YYEKEE in the germline V gene (reference sequence). The CDR3 consists of 18 residues.

The CDR3 DNA reads TGTGCCAGCTCACCCACAGGGGCGATTCCCGGGGAGCTGTTTTTT. It is translated as CASSPTGAIPGELFF. The chain is built from TRBV18 and TRBJ2-2, with TRBD1 matching 7 bases. Germline lookup yields CDR1 KGHSH and CDR2 LQKENI. The junction had 7 bases not matched to a gene; V was cut back by 3 bases and J by 6 bases. CDR3 length: 15 residues.

V gene TRBV10-3 combines with J gene TRBJ2-1; 7 nucleotides agree with TRBD2. Germline loops: CDR1 ENHRY, CDR2 SYGVKD. V lost 8 bases, J lost 5 bases, and 9 bases stayed unmatched. CDR3 size: 14 residues. The CDR3 coding sequence is TGTGCCATCTCGGATGCGGGAGCGGACAATGAGCAGTTCTTC. The encoded protein is CAISDAGADNEQFF.

The V call is TRBV7-2, the J call TRBJ1-2, with TRBD1 matching 7 bases. This CDR3 comprises 15 residues. The J segment lost 3 bases and the V segment lost 4 bases, leaving 8 bases of the junction unmatched. Per germline, CDR1 SGHTA and CDR2 FQGNSA. CDR3 in DNA: TGTGCCAGCAGCTCGTCGACAGGGAACGACTATGGCTACACCTTC. Translation gives CASSSSTGNDYGYTF.

This clone was picked up one time. The gene calls are TRBV28 and TRBJ2-2; TRBD2 aligns across 10 bases. The J segment lost 5 bases and the V segment lost 3 bases, leaving 12 bases of the junction unmatched. CDR3 length: 18 residues. CDR1 MDHEN and CDR2 SYDVKM come from the germline V gene. As DNA, the CDR3 is TGTGCCAGCAGTTTGGTGGCTAGCGGGAGATCGGGTACCGGGGAGCTGTTTTTT. Translation gives CASSLVASGRSGTGELFF. The full variable domain, in which reference TRBV28 and TRBJ2-2 provide the parts outside the CDR3, is DVKVTQSSRYLVKRTGEKVFLECVQDMDHENMFWYRQDPGLGLRLIYFSYDVKMKEKGDIPEGYSVSREKKERFSLILESASTNQTSMYLCASSLVASGRSGTGELFFGEGSRLTVL.

This chain connects TRBV5-6 to TRBJ1-1; D gene unclear. Germline V CDR1 and CDR2: SGHDT, YYEEEE. The CDR3 loop spans 11 amino acids. V shed 4 bases and J shed 11 bases, with 12 bases lying between them. Here the CDR3 DNA reads TGTGCCAGCAGCAGTAGGGAGTCGGCTTTCTTT. This codes for CASSSRESAFF.

The chain has TRBV10-3 and TRBJ2-1; D is tentatively TRBD1 or TRBD2 (5 bases each). Per germline, CDR1 ENHRY and CDR2 SYGVKD. Trimming removed 4 bases from V and 7 bases from J, with 8 bases in between. The CDR3 consists of 12 residues. The CDR3 loop reads CAISGDGNEQFF. For the CDR3, the DNA is TGTGCCATCAGTGGGGACGGAAATGAGCAGTTCTTC.

The chain combines TRBV5-4 with TRBJ1-2; D not certain. This CDR3 contains 14 residues. With 0 bases removed from V and 2 bases from J, the gap between germline ends came to 8 bases. CDR1 is SGHNT and CDR2 is YYREEE in the germline V gene (reference sequence). As DNA, the CDR3 is TGTGCCAGCAGCTTGGACTACTCGAACTATGGCTACACCTTC. Translation gives CASSLDYSNYGYTF.

The rearrangement links TRBV27 to TRBJ2-7; D unclear. The CDR3 loop spans 14 amino acids. The V end lost 4 bases, the J end lost 0 bases, and 10 bases lay between the germline ends. The V gene's germline CDR1 is MNHEY and CDR2 SMNVEV (reference sequence). Here the CDR3 reads CASSSRRNSYEQYF. The CDR3 coding sequence is TGTGCCAGCAGTTCCCGACGAAACTCCTACGAGCAGTACTTC.

The count of this clone is one. The J gene is TRBJ2-7, the V gene TRBV10-3, with 7 bases identical to TRBD1. The germline gives CDR1 ENHRY, CDR2 SYGVKD. There are 16 residues in the CDR3. Unmatched junction bases numbered 17, after V lost 3 bases and J lost 9 bases. The CDR3 loop is CAISDQVTGKMSVQYF. DNA for the CDR3: TGTGCCATCAGTGATCAAGTGACAGGGAAAATGAGCGTGCAGTACTTC.

The CDR3 bases are TGTGCCAGCAGTTTTCGGCCTAGCGGGAGTGGGGAGCTGTTTTTT. This sequence encodes CASSFRPSGSGELFF. This chain uses TRBV27 with TRBJ2-2, with 10 bases fitting TRBD2. The J segment lost 8 bases and the V segment lost 3 bases, leaving 6 bases of the junction unmatched. Germline CDR1 MNHEY, CDR2 SMNVEV (reference sequence). This CDR3 has 15 amino acids.

This chain links TRBV27 with TRBJ2-5; 8 nucleotides agree with TRBD2. Trimming took 5 bases from V and 0 from J; bases not matched to a gene: 2. Germline CDR1 is MNHEY and CDR2 is SMNVEV (reference sequence). CDR3 size: 14 residues. In DNA form, the CDR3 reads TGTGCCAGCAGTGAGCGGGGGTACCAAGAGACCCAGTACTTC. Encoded protein: CASSERGYQETQYF.

The V and J genes are TRBV10-3 and TRBJ1-1; a weak D match, TRBD1 (5 bases). This CDR3 is 18 amino acids long. Germline assignment: CDR1 ENHRY and CDR2 SYGVKD. V dropped 2 bases and J dropped 5 bases, with 24 bases sitting between them. DNA for the CDR3: TGTGCCATCAGTGAGCACCTAGGCAGGCTGGGGGGTACGACTGAAGCTTTCTTT. Protein sequence: CAISEHLGRLGGTTEAFF.

The chain carries TRBV6-5 and TRBJ2-1; 8 positions agree with TRBD2. This CDR3 contains 16 residues. V shed 3 bases and J 8 bases; nucleotides not matched to a gene: 12. CDR1 is MNHEY, CDR2 SVGAGI, per germline. CDR3 region: CASSYFLGRGGDEQFF. The CDR3 nucleotides read TGTGCCAGCAGTTATTTCCTAGGCCGGGGGGGCGATGAGCAGTTCTTC.

The chain couples TRBV7-2 to TRBJ2-3; 10 bases are shared with TRBD2. Looked up from germline, CDR1 is SGHTA and CDR2 is FQGNSA. The ends lost 5 bases at V and 5 bases at J; junction bases unmatched: 10. The CDR3 runs to 16 residues. The CDR3 spells CASSRRAGGPEDTQYF. The CDR3 DNA follows: TGTGCCAGCAGCAGACGAGCGGGGGGGCCGGAAGATACGCAGTATTTT.

The rearrangement links TRBV28 to TRBJ2-5, with 14 bases that match TRBD2. The trim removed 6 bases at V and 11 bases at J, leaving 11 bases unmatched. The CDR3 contains 15 residues. Looked up from germline, CDR1 is MDHEN and CDR2 is SYDVKM. CDR3 residues: CASRKGLAGDHEQYF. The CDR3 bases are TGTGCCAGCAGAAAGGGACTAGCGGGAGATCATGAGCAGTACTTC.

This clone is medium-sized (0.01 to 0.1%) in the sample. This rearrangement joins TRBV19 to TRBJ2-7; D possibly corresponds to TRBD1 (8 bases). Trimming shortened V by 3 bases and J by 7 bases, and 13 bases separated the two germline ends. CDR3 length: 13 residues. CDR1 and CDR2 from the germline V gene are LNHDA and SQIVND (reference sequence). CDR3 region: CASSIDRGGEQYF. CDR3 DNA sequence: TGTGCCAGTAGTATTGACAGGGGAGGGGAGCAGTACTTC.

The rearrangement links TRBV18 to TRBJ2-7; 9 bases agree with TRBD2. CDR1 and CDR2 from the germline V gene are KGHSH and LQKENI. V was pared by 8 bases and J by 4 bases, with 9 bases of the junction left unmatched. The CDR3 length is 14 residues. The CDR3 reads CASISGTSSYEQYF. CDR3 nucleotides: TGTGCCAGCATATCCGGGACTAGCTCATACGAGCAGTACTTC.

This CDR3 is CASSLEFGGGEQFF. The CDR3 region has the DNA TGTGCCAGCAGCTTAGAATTCGGGGGCGGTGAGCAGTTCTTC. The J gene is TRBJ2-1, the V gene TRBV7-6; either TRBD1 or TRBD2 may fit D (6 bases each). Trimming shortened V by 1 base and J by 9 bases, and 13 bases separated the two germline ends. Germline CDR1 is SGHVS and CDR2 is FNYEAQ. This CDR3 has 14 residues.

CDR3 in DNA: TGTGCCAGCAGGCAGAACCTGGGGGCCGTCTCGGGCTACACCTTC. Its translation is CASRQNLGAVSGYTF. V and J are TRBV11-2 and TRBJ1-2; perhaps TRBD1 as D (6 bases). V dropped 6 bases and J dropped 8 bases, with 22 bases sitting between them. The CDR3 spans 15 residues. Germline V gene data show CDR1 as SGHAT and CDR2 as FQNNGV.

V is TRBV28 and J is TRBJ2-7, with 8 nucleotides matching TRBD1. Trimming removed 2 bases from V and 6 bases from J; junction bases left unmatched: 12. This CDR3 spans 16 amino acids. Looked up from germline, CDR1 is MDHEN and CDR2 is SYDVKM. The chain's CDR3 is CASSLPTRRGLSEQYF. The CDR3, as DNA: TGTGCCAGCAGTTTACCGACCCGCAGGGGGCTAAGCGAGCAGTACTTC.

The chain recombines TRBV19 with TRBJ1-3; unclear D gene. Germline V CDR1 and CDR2: LNHDA, SQIVND (reference sequence). The V end was cut by 5 bases, the J end by 0 bases, with 8 bases between. The CDR3 sequence is 14 residues long. CDR3 nucleotide sequence: TGTGCCAGTAGTTCGTACAGCTCTGGAAACACCATATATTTT. It translates to CASSSYSSGNTIYF.

The chain uses TRBV6-1 and TRBJ1-5; perhaps TRBD1 as D (5 bases). V was clipped by 6 bases and J by 4 bases, with 10 bases between them. Germline V lookup: CDR1 MNHNS, CDR2 SASEGT. CDR3 length: 13 amino acids. CDR3 sequence (DNA): TGTGCCAGCAGCGTGCAGGGTAATCAGCCCCAGCATTTT. This gives the protein CASSVQGNQPQHF.